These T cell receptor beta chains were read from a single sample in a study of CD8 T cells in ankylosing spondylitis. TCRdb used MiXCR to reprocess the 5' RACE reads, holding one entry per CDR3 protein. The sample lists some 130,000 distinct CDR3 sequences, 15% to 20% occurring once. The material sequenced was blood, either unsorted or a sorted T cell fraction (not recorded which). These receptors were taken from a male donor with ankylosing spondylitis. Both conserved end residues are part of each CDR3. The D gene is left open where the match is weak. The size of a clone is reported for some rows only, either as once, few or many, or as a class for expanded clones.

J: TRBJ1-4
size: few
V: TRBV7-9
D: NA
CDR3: CASSPRVVTNEKLFF
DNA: TGTGCCAGCAGCCCCCGGGTCGTGACTAATGAAAAACTGTTTTTT

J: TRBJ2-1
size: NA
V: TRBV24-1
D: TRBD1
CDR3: CATSDRGSGTDIKSSYNEQFF
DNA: TGTGCCACCAGTGATCGAGGGTCCGGGACAGACATTAAGAGCTCCTACAATGAGCAGTTCTTC

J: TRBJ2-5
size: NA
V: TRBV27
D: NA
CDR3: CASSSRTRDQETQYF
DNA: TGTGCCAGCAGTTCACGGACGCGGGACCAAGAGACCCAGTACTTC

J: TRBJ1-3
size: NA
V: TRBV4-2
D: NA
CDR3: CASSHDPAGSGNTIYF
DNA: TGTGCCAGCAGCCATGACCCGGCAGGGTCTGGAAACACCATATATTTT

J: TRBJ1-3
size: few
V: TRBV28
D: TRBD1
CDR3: CASSWDSRNTIYF
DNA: TGTGCCAGCAGTTGGGACAGCCGAAACACCATATATTTT

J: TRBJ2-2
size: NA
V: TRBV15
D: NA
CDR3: CATSRARNTGELFF
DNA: TGTGCCACCAGCAGAGCGAGGAACACCGGGGAGCTGTTTTTT

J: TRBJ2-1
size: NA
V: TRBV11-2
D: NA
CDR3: CASSLDPGSSYNEQFF
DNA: TGTGCCAGCAGCTTAGATCCCGGGAGCTCCTACAATGAGCAGTTCTTC

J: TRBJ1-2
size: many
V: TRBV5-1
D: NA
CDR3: CASSLDYYGYTF
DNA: TGCGCCAGCAGCTTGGACTACTATGGCTACACCTTC

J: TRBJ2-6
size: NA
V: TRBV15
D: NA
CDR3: CATAGLSGANVLTF
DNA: TGTGCCACCGCAGGGCTATCCGGGGCCAACGTCCTGACTTTC

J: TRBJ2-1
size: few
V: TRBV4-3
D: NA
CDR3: CASSGRREVKQFF
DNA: TGCGCCAGCAGCGGAAGAAGGGAGGTTAAGCAGTTCTTC

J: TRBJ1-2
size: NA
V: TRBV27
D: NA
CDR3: CASSETGCRVHFGYTF
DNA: TGTGCCAGCAGTGAAACGGGATGTAGGGTACACTTTGGCTACACCTTC

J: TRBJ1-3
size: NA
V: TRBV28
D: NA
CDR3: CASSSRGRAYGNTIYF
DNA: TGTGCCAGCAGCTCCAGGGGTCGAGCGTATGGAAACACCATATATTTT

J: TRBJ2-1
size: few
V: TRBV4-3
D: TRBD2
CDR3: CASSQPGTSDNEQFF
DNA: TGCGCCAGCAGCCAACCCGGGACTAGCGACAATGAGCAGTTCTTC

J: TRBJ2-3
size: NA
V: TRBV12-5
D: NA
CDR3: CASGLARDSTDTQYF
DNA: TGTGCTAGTGGTTTGGCCAGAGATAGCACAGATACGCAGTATTTT

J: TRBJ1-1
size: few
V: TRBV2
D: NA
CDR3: CASGAVNTEAFF
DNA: TGTGCCAGCGGGGCGGTGAACACTGAAGCTTTCTTT

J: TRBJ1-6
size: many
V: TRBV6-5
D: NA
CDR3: CASSFHNSPLHF
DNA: TGTGCCAGCAGTTTCCATAATTCACCCCTCCACTTT

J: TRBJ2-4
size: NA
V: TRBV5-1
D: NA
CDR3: CASSLAGVVQYF
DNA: TGCGCCAGCAGCTTGGCAGGGGTTGTTCAGTACTTC

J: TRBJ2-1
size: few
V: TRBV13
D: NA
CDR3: CASSFSLSSYNEQFF
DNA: TGTGCCAGCAGCTTTAGCCTGAGCTCCTACAATGAGCAGTTCTTC

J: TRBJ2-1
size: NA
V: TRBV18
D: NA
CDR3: CASSPPSVYNEQFF
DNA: TGTGCCAGCTCACCACCCAGCGTTTACAATGAGCAGTTCTTC

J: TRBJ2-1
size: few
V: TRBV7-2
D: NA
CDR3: CASSPPVNELEQFF
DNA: TGTGCCAGCAGCCCCCCCGTTAATGAACTGGAGCAGTTCTTC

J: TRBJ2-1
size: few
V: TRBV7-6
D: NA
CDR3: CASSPADYRGSSYNEQFF
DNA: TGTGCCAGCAGCCCTGCCGACTACCGAGGCAGCTCCTACAATGAGCAGTTCTTC

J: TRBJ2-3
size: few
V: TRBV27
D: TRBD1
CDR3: CASTPRGQGEGDTQYF
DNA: TGTGCCAGCACCCCGAGGGGACAGGGGGAGGGAGATACGCAGTATTTT

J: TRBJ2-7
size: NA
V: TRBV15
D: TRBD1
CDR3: CATSRGDSYEQYF
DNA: TGTGCCACCAGCAGAGGGGACAGCTACGAGCAGTACTTC

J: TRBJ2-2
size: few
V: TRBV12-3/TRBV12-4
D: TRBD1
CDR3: CASSLWAGGTGELFF
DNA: TGTGCCAGCAGCCTATGGGCAGGGGGCACCGGGGAGCTGTTTTTT

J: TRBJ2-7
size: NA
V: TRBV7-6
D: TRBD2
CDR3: CASSPLASGSYEQYF
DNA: TGTGCCAGCAGCCCTCTGGCTAGCGGATCCTACGAGCAGTACTTC

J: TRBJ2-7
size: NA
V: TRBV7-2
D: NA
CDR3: CASSGTPQFFAQYF
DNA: TGTGCCAGCAGCGGGACCCCTCAATTCTTCGCGCAGTACTTC

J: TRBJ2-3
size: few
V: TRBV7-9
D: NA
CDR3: CASSSTIIAADTQYF
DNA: TGTGCCAGCAGCTCTACCATCATAGCGGCAGATACGCAGTATTTT

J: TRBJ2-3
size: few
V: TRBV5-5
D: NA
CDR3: CASSLDGGLVDTQYF
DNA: TGTGCCAGCAGCTTGGACGGGGGGCTAGTCGATACGCAGTATTTT

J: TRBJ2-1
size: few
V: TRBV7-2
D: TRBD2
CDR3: CASSLGRLAGPNNEQFF
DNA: TGTGCCAGCAGCTTAGGTAGGCTAGCGGGACCCAACAATGAGCAGTTCTTC

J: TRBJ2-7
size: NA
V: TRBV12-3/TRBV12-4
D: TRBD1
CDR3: CASSSGTVSYEQYF
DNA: TGTGCCAGCAGTTCCGGGACAGTTTCCTACGAGCAGTACTTC

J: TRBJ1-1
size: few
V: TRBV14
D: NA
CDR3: CASSPTLRNTEAFF
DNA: TGTGCCAGCAGCCCGACCCTACGGAACACTGAAGCTTTCTTT

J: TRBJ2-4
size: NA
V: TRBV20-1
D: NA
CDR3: CSASAATKNIQYF
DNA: TGCAGTGCTAGTGCGGCGACCAAAAACATTCAGTACTTC

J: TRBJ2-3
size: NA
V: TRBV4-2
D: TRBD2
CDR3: CASSQDSGLAGGVDTQYF
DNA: TGTGCCAGCAGCCAAGATAGCGGACTAGCGGGAGGGGTAGATACGCAGTATTTT

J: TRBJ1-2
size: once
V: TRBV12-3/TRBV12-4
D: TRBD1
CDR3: CASTKNPIVSPGQRYGYTF
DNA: TGTGCCAGCACCAAGAATCCCATTGTATCCCCGGGACAGCGCTATGGCTACACCTTC

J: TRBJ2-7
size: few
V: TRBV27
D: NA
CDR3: CASSLDSEAYEQYF
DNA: TGTGCCAGCAGTCTTGACAGTGAAGCATACGAGCAGTACTTC

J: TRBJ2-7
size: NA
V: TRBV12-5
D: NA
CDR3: CASGLSNTHEQYF
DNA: TGTGCTAGTGGTTTGTCCAATACTCATGAGCAGTACTTC

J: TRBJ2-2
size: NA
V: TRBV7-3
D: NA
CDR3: CASSSFATGELFF
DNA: TGTGCCAGCAGCTCGTTTGCCACCGGGGAGCTGTTTTTT

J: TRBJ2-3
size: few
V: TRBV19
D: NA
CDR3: CATSPSYVAVGGTDTQYF
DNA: TGTGCCACATCCCCAAGTTATGTTGCGGTCGGTGGCACAGATACGCAGTATTTT

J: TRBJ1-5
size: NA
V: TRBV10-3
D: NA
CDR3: CAISAQENQPQHF
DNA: TGTGCCATCAGTGCGCAGGAAAATCAGCCCCAGCATTTT

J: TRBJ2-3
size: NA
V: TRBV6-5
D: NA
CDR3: CASSYSPGLSVSTDTQYF
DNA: TGTGCCAGCAGTTACTCGCCCGGACTGAGCGTTAGCACAGATACGCAGTATTTT

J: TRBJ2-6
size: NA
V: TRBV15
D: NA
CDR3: CATSRDRVLSGANVLTF
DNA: TGTGCCACCAGCAGAGACAGGGTTCTATCTGGGGCCAACGTCCTGACTTTC

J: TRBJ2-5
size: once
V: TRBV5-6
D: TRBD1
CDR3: CASSSGQGAKYF
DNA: TGTGCCAGCAGCTCTGGACAGGGGGCAAAGTACTTC

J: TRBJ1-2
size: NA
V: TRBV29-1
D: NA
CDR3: CSVDSGALDGYTF
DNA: TGCAGCGTTGACTCGGGGGCATTAGATGGCTACACCTTC

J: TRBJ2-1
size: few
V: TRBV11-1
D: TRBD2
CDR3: CASSYPRTGVPGLAGGLEQFF
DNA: TGTGCCAGCAGCTATCCCCGGACGGGAGTCCCGGGACTAGCGGGAGGGCTTGAGCAGTTCTTC

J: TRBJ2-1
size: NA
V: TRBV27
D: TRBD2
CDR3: CASSLAREDEQFF
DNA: TGTGCCAGCAGCCTAGCGCGGGAGGATGAGCAGTTCTTC

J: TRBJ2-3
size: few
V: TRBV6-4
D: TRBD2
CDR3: CASSTGLAVTDTQYF
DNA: TGTGCCAGCAGTACGGGACTAGCGGTCACAGATACGCAGTATTTT

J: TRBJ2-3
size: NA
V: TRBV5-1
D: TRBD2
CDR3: CASSRPLTGSGRRTDTQYF
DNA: TGCGCCAGCAGCCGTCCCCTGACTGGTAGCGGGAGAAGGACAGATACGCAGTATTTT

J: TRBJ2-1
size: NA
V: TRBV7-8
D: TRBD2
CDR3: CASSLVLAGVWNEQFF
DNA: TGTGCCAGCAGCTTAGTCCTAGCGGGAGTCTGGAATGAGCAGTTCTTC

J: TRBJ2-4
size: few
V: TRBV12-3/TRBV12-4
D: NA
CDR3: CASSLIPVLAKNIQYF
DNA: TGTGCCAGCAGTTTAATCCCAGTGCTAGCCAAAAACATTCAGTACTTC

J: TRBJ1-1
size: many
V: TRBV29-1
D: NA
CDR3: CSVGVGWGTEAFF
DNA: TGCAGCGTTGGGGTAGGGTGGGGCACTGAAGCTTTCTTT

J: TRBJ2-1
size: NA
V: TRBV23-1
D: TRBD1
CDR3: CASHHVGTGGWINEQFF
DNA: TGCGCCAGCCACCACGTAGGCACAGGGGGTTGGATAAATGAGCAGTTCTTC

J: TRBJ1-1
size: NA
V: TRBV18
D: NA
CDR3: CASSSLRGPQTNTEAFF
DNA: TGTGCCAGCTCCTCATTACGAGGACCTCAGACGAACACTGAAGCTTTCTTT

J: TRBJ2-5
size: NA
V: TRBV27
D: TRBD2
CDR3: CASSFGTSGKETQYF
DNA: TGTGCCAGCAGTTTCGGGACTAGCGGGAAAGAGACCCAGTACTTC

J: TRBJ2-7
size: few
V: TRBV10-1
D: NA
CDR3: CASSDGEAYEQYF
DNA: TGCGCCAGCAGTGATGGGGAGGCCTACGAGCAGTACTTC

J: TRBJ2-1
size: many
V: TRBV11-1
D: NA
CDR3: CASSLVASGTGRFDEQFF
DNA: TGTGCCAGCAGCTTAGTAGCCTCCGGGACTGGTAGATTCGATGAGCAGTTCTTC

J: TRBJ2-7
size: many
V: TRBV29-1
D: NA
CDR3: CSARDGYEQYF
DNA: TGCAGCGCCCGGGACGGCTACGAGCAGTACTTC

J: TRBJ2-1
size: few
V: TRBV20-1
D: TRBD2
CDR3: CSARTTGSGSANEQFF
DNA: TGCAGTGCTAGGACGACTGGTAGCGGGAGTGCCAATGAGCAGTTCTTC